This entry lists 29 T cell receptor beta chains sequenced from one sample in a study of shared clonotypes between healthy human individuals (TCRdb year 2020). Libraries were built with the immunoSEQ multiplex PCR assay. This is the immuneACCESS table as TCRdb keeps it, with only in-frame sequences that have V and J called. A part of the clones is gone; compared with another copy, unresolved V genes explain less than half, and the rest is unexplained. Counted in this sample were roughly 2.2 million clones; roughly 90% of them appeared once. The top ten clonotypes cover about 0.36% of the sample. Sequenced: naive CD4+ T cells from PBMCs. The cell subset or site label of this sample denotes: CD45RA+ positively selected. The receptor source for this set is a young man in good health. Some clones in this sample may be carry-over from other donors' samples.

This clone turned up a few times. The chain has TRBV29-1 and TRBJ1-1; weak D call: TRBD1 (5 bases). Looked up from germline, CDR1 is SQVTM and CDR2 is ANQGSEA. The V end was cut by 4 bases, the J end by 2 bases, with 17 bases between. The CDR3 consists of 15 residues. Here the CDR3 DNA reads TGCAGCGTTGTGGGGCGGGACTGGGATAACACTGAAGCTTTCTTT. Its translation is CSVVGRDWDNTEAFF.

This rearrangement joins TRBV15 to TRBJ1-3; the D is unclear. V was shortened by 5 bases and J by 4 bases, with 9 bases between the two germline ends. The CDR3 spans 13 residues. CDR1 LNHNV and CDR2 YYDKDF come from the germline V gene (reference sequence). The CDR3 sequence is CATSVSAGNTIYF. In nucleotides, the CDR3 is TGTGCCACCAGCGTTTCTGCGGGAAACACCATATATTTT.

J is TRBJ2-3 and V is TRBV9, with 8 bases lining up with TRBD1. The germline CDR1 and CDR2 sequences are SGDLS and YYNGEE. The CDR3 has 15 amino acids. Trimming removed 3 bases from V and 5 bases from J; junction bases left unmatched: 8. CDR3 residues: CASSAGQGGIDTQYF. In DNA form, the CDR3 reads TGTGCCAGCAGCGCAGGACAGGGTGGTATAGATACGCAGTATTTT.

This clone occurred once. CDR3 sequence reads: CASSLAGGNIQYF. CDR3 bases: TGTGCCAGCAGCTTAGCAGGGGGTAACATTCAGTACTTC. The V and J genes are TRBV11-3 and TRBJ2-4, with 7 nucleotides matching TRBD1. Germline V gene sequence: CDR1 SGHNT, CDR2 YENEEA. The CDR3 is 13 residues long. V lost 1 base, J lost 7 bases, and 1 base stayed unmatched.

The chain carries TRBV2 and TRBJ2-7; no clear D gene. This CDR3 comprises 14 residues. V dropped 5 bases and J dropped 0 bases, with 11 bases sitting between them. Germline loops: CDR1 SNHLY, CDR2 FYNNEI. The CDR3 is CASSRAEVSYEQYF. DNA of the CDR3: TGTGCCAGCAGTCGGGCGGAAGTCTCCTACGAGCAGTACTTC.

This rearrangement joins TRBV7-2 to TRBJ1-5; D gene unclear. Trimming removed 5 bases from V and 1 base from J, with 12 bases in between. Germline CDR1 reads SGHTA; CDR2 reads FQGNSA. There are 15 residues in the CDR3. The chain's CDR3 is CASSPLGFSNQPQHF. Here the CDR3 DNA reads TGTGCCAGCAGCCCGTTGGGGTTCAGCAATCAGCCCCAGCATTTT.

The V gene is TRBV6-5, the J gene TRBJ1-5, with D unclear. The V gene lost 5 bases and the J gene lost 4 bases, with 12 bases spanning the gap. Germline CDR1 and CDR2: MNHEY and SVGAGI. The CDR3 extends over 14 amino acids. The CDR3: CASSPDGLNQPQHF. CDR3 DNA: TGTGCCAGCAGTCCCGACGGTCTGAATCAGCCCCAGCATTTT.

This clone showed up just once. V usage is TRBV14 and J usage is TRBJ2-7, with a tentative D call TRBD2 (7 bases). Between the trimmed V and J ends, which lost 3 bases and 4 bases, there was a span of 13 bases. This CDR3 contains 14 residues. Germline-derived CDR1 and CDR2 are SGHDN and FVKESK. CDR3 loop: CASSHTGGNYEQYF. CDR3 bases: TGTGCCAGCAGCCATACGGGGGGCAATTACGAGCAGTACTTC.

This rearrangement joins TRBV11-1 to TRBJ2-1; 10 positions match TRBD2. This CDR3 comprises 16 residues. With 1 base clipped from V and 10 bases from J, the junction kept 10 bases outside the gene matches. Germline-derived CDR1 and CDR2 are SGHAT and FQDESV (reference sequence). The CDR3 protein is CASSLVPSGRVGEQFF. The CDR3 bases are TGTGCCAGCAGCTTAGTTCCCAGCGGGAGGGTCGGAGAGCAGTTCTTC.

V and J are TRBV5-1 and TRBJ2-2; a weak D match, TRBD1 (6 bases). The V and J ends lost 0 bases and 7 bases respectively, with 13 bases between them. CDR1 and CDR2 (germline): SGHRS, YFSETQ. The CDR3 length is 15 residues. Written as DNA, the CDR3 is TGCGCCAGCAGCTTGGGTGTGGGGGCCAGCGGGGAGCTGTTTTTT. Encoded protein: CASSLGVGASGELFF.

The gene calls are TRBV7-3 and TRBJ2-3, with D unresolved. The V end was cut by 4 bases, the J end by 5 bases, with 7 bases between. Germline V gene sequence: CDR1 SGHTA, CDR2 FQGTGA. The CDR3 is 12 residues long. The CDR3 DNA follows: TGTGCCAGCAGCTACCTCGAAGATACGCAGTATTTT. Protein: CASSYLEDTQYF.

DNA of the CDR3: TGTGCCAGCAGTTCGCCTAGCGGGAGCGAGACCCAGTACTTC. Translated, it gives CASSSPSGSETQYF. J is TRBJ2-5 and V is TRBV6-5, with 10 bases identical to TRBD2. The junction had 4 bases not matched to a gene; V was cut back by 4 bases and J by 5 bases. The CDR3 is made up of 14 amino acids. The germline gives CDR1 MNHEY, CDR2 SVGAGI.

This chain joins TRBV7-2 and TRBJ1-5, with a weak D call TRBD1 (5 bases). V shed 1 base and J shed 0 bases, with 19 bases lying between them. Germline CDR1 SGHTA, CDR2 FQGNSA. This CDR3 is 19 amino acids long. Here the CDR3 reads CASSLGEGLGIYSNQPQHF. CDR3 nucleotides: TGTGCCAGCAGCTTAGGGGAGGGGTTGGGAATCTATAGCAATCAGCCCCAGCATTTT.

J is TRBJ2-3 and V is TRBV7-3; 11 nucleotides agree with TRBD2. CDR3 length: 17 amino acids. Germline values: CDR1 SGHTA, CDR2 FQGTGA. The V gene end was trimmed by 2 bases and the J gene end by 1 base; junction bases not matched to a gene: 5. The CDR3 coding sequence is TGTGCCAGCAGCTTACGTGGGACTAGCGGACGCACAGATACGCAGTATTTT. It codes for CASSLRGTSGRTDTQYF.

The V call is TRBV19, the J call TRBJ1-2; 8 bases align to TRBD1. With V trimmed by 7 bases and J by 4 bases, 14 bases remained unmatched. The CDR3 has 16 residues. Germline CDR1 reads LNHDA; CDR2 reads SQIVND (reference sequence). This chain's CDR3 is CASIPNRGAPPYGYTF. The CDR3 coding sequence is TGTGCCAGTATCCCGAACAGGGGGGCCCCCCCCTATGGCTACACCTTC.

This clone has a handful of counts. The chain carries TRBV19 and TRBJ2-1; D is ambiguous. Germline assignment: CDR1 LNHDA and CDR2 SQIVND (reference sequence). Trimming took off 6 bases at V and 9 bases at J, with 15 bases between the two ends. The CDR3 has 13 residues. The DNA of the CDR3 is TGTGCCAGTAGGCCAAGACCCGGTAGTGAGCAGTTCTTC. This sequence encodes CASRPRPGSEQFF.

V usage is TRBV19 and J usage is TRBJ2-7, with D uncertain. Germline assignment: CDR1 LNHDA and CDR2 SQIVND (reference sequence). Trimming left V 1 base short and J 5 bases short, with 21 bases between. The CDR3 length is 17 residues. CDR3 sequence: CASSIGVGTVVGHEQYF. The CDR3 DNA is TGTGCCAGTAGTATAGGGGTCGGTACGGTGGTTGGCCACGAGCAGTACTTC.

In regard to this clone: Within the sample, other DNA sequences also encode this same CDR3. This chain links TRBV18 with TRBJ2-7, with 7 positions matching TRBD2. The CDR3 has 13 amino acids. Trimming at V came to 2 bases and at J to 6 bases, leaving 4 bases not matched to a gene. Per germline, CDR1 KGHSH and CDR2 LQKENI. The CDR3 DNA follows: TGTGCCAGCTCACCATTAGCGGGTGGCGAGCAGTACTTC. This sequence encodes CASSPLAGGEQYF.

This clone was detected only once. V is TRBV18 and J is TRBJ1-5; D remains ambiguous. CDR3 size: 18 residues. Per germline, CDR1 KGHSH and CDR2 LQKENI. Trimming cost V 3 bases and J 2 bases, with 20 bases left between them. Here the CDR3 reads CASSPFSTSRGGNQPQHF. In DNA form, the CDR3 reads TGTGCCAGCTCACCCTTCTCTACTTCGAGAGGTGGCAATCAGCCCCAGCATTTT.

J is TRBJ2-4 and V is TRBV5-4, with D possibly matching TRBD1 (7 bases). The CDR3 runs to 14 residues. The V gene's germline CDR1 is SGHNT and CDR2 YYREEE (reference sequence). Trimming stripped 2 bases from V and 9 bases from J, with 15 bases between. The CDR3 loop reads CASSFGGGEGIQYF. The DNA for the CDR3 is TGTGCCAGCAGCTTCGGAGGGGGCGAGGGCATTCAGTACTTC.

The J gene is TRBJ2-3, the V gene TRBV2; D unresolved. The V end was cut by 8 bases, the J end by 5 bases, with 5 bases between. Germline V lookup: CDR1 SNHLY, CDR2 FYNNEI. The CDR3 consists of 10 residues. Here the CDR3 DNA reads TGTGCCAGCCGCGAAGATACGCAGTATTTT. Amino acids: CASREDTQYF. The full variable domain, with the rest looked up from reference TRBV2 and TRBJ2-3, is EPEVTQTPSHQVTQMGQEVILRCVPISNHLYFYWYRQILGQKVEFLVSFYNNEISEKSEIFDDQFSVERPDGSNFTLKIRSTKLEDSAMYFCASREDTQYFGPGTRLTVL.

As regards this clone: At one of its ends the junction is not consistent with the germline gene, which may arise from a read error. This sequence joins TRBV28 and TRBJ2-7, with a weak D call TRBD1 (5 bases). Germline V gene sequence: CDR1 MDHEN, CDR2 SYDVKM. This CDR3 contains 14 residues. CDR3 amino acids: CASVGAESSYEQYF. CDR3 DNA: TGCGCTAGTGTAGGGGCGGAGAGCTCCTACGAGCAGTACTTC.

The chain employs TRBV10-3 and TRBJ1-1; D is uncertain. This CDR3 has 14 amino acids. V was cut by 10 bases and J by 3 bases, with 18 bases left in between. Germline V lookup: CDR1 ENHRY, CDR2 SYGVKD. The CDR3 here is CASGYVTGDTEAFF. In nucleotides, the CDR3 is TGTGCCAGCGGGTACGTCACGGGAGACACTGAAGCTTTCTTT.

The CDR3 loop reads CASSPQGQETQYF. The CDR3 bases are TGTGCCAGCAGCCCACAGGGGCAAGAGACCCAGTACTTC. The genes are TRBV7-8 and TRBJ2-5, with 7 bases fitting TRBD1. The CDR3 extends over 13 amino acids. Per the germline V gene, CDR1 is SGHVS and CDR2 is FQNEAQ. The trim removed 5 bases at V and 2 bases at J, leaving 2 bases unmatched.

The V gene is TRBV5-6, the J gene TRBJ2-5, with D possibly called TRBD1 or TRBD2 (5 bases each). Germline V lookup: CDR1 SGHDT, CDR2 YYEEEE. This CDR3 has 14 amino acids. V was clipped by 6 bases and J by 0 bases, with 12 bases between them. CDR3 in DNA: TGTGCCAGCATACGCCTGGGACACCAAGAGACCCAGTACTTC. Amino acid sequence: CASIRLGHQETQYF. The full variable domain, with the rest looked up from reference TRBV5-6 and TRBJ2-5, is DAGVTQSPTHLIKTRGQQVTLRCSPKSGHDTVSWYQQALGQGPQFIFQYYEEEERQRGNFPDRFSGHQFPNYSSELNVNALLLGDSALYLCASIRLGHQETQYFGPGTRLLVL.

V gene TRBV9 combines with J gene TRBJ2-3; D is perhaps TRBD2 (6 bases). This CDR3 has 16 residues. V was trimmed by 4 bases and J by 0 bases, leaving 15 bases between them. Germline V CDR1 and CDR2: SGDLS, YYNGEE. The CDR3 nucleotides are TGTGCCAGCAGCTCCTTTAGCGGAGTAAGCACAGATACGCAGTATTTT. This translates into CASSSFSGVSTDTQYF. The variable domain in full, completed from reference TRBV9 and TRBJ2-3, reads DSGVTQTPKHLITATGQRVTLRCSPRSGDLSVYWYQQSLDQGLQFLIQYYNGEERAKGNILERFSAQQFPDLHSELNLSSLELGDSALYFCASSSFSGVSTDTQYFGPGTRLTVL.

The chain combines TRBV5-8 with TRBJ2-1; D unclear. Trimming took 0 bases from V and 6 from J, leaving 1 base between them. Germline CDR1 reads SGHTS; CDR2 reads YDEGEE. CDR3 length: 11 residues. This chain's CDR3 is CASSLANEQFF. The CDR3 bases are TGTGCCAGCAGCTTGGCCAATGAGCAGTTCTTC.

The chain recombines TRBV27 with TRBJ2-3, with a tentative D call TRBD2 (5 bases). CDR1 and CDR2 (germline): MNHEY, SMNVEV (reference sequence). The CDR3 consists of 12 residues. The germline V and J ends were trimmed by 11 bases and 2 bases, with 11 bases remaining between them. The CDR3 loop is CASGLPTDTQYF. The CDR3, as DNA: TGTGCCTCCGGACTTCCCACAGATACGCAGTATTTT.

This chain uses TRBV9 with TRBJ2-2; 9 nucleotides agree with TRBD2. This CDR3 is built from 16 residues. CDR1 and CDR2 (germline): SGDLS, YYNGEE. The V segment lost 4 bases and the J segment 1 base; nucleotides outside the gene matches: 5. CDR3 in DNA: TGTGCCAGCAGCCCCAGACTAGCGGAGAACACCGGGGAGCTGTTTTTT. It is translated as CASSPRLAENTGELFF.